The 26 T cell receptor beta chains given below trace back to one sample, sequenced in a study of T-cell memory formation after mild COVID-19. In TCRdb, the 5' RACE reads were re-called with MiXCR into one record per CDR3 protein. The repertoire consists of about 200,000 distinct CDR3 sequences, with around 19% occurring once and the leading ten covering 2% to 2.5%. Sequencing used PBMCs or a T cell subset sorted from them (not recorded which). Source of these receptors: an adult woman who had mild COVID-19 (a few samples of this study predate the infection). Cell type and time point are not known.

CDR3 in amino acids: CAWDRGYEQYF. The CDR3 DNA reads as TGTGCCTGGGACAGGGGATACGAGCAGTACTTC. The V call is TRBV30, the J call TRBJ2-7, with 8 bases aligning to TRBD1. Germline V gives CDR1 GTSNPN, CDR2 SVGIG (reference sequence). With 5 bases clipped from V and 4 bases from J, the junction kept 1 base outside the gene matches. The CDR3 runs 11 residues.

CDR3 bases: TGCAGTGCTTCCGGAGTTAGCGGGAGGGGCAGCAACAATGAGCAGTTCTTC. It encodes CSASGVSGRGSNNEQFF. J is TRBJ2-1 and V is TRBV20-1; 11 bases are a match to TRBD2. From germline, CDR1 is DFQATT and CDR2 SNEGSKA (reference sequence). V was clipped by 5 bases and J by 5 bases; unmatched bases: 14. The CDR3 has 17 amino acids.

This clonotype was observed a single time. The chain combines TRBV24-1 with TRBJ2-7, with D unresolved. Germline V gives CDR1 KGHDR, CDR2 SFDVKD. The CDR3 contains 13 residues. V shed 7 bases and J shed 1 base, with 10 bases lying between them. CDR3 in DNA: TGTGCCACCAGACAGAACAGATCCTACGAGCAGTACTTC. Encoded protein: CATRQNRSYEQYF.

This clonotype was seen more than once but under ten times. This chain joins TRBV5-1 and TRBJ2-2; TRBD2 is a possible D gene (5 bases). The CDR3 has 14 residues. V was clipped by 3 bases and J by 1 base, with 7 bases between them. From germline, CDR1 is SGHRS and CDR2 YFSETQ. The CDR3 DNA reads as TGCGCCAGCAGCTCAGAGGGGAACACCGGGGAGCTGTTTTTT. As protein: CASSSEGNTGELFF.

The chain combines TRBV12-3 or TRBV12-4 with TRBJ2-7, with TRBD2 as a possible D gene (5 bases). V lost 7 bases, J lost 2 bases, and 15 bases lay in between. CDR3 length: 14 amino acids. The CDR3 region has the DNA TGTGCCAGCACTCTAGGCGGGCGGGCCTACGAGCAGTACTTC. Protein sequence: CASTLGGRAYEQYF.

This sequence joins TRBV5-1 and TRBJ1-1; D may be TRBD1 (5 bases). Trimming took off 1 base at V and 8 bases at J, with 18 bases between the two ends. The V gene's germline CDR1 is SGHRS and CDR2 YFSETQ. The CDR3 spans 15 residues. CDR3 amino acids: CASSLQGAAVMEAFF. CDR3 bases: TGCGCCAGCAGCTTGCAAGGGGCCGCCGTAATGGAAGCTTTCTTT.

This clonotype came up a few times. This chain links TRBV30 with TRBJ1-6; 10 bases line up with TRBD1. V gave up 7 bases and J gave up 7 bases; unmatched junction bases: 19. Germline V gene lookup returns CDR1 GTSNPN and CDR2 SVGIG (reference sequence). This CDR3 has 18 amino acids. Here the CDR3 reads CAYQRGTGASNLNSPLHF. DNA of the CDR3: TGTGCCTACCAAAGGGGGACAGGGGCTTCGAATTTAAATTCACCCCTCCACTTT.

This clonotype was seen a few times. The chain couples TRBV7-8 to TRBJ2-5; 10 bases are shared with TRBD2. The CDR3 is 16 amino acids. CDR1 is SGHVS, CDR2 FQNEAQ, per germline. J was trimmed by 5 bases and V by 5 bases; bases with no gene match: 11. CDR3 sequence: CASSPRKRGGLETQYF. As DNA, the CDR3 is TGTGCCAGCAGCCCTCGGAAGCGGGGGGGCCTCGAGACCCAGTACTTC.

This clonotype was seen a handful of times. The genes are TRBV29-1 and TRBJ2-7; TRBD1 matches at 7 bases. Trimming cost V 4 bases and J 0 bases; bases outside gene matches: 6. The CDR3 has 14 residues. In germline, CDR1 is SQVTM, CDR2 ANQGSEA. The CDR3 loop reads CSVGQGPSSYEQYF. DNA for the CDR3: TGCAGCGTTGGACAGGGCCCGAGCTCCTACGAGCAGTACTTC.

This clonotype has only a few counts. The rearrangement links TRBV5-1 to TRBJ1-2; weak D call: TRBD1 (6 bases). The CDR3 length is 11 residues. V dropped 9 bases and J dropped 8 bases, with 14 bases sitting between them. Germline loops: CDR1 SGHRS, CDR2 YFSETQ. The CDR3 reads CATKQGHGYTF. As DNA, the CDR3 is TGCGCCACTAAACAGGGACACGGCTACACCTTC. The full variable domain, completed using reference TRBV5-1 and TRBJ1-2, is KAGVTQTPRYLIKTRGQQVTLSCSPISGHRSVSWYQQTPGQGLQFLFEYFSETQRNKGNFPGRFSGRQFSNSRSEMNVSTLELGDSALYLCATKQGHGYTFGSGTRLTVV.

This chain connects TRBV29-1 to TRBJ2-1, with a tentative D call TRBD1 (5 bases). V was shortened by 7 bases and J by 0 bases, with 13 bases between the two germline ends. CDR3 length: 14 amino acids. In germline, CDR1 is SQVTM, CDR2 ANQGSEA. This CDR3 is CSAPAGFSYNEQFF. CDR3 bases: TGCAGCGCCCCTGCAGGGTTCTCCTACAATGAGCAGTTCTTC.

This clonotype was detected a few times. V gene TRBV18 combines with J gene TRBJ2-2; tentatively, D is TRBD1 (6 bases). Germline lookup yields CDR1 KGHSH and CDR2 LQKENI. Trimming stripped 0 bases from V and 1 base from J, with 9 bases between. CDR3 size: 16 residues. Here the CDR3 reads CASSPPMTGNTGELFF. The CDR3 DNA reads TGTGCCAGCTCACCACCCATGACAGGGAACACCGGGGAGCTGTTTTTT.

The chain links TRBV18 to TRBJ1-1, with D possibly TRBD1 on 6 matching bases. Germline CDR1 is KGHSH and CDR2 is LQKENI. The V end lost 5 bases, the J end lost 4 bases, and 14 bases lay between the germline ends. This CDR3 contains 14 residues. The CDR3 nucleotides are TGTGCCAGCTCAGCCCGACAGGACAGCACTGAAGCTTTCTTT. Translation: CASSARQDSTEAFF.

Many counts were recorded for this clonotype. CDR3 nucleotides: TGCGCCAGCAGCGTCGGGCAGTACAATGAGCAGTTCTTC. This gives the protein CASSVGQYNEQFF. This chain joins TRBV5-1 and TRBJ2-1, with D unclear. Between the trimmed V and J ends, which lost 4 bases and 4 bases, there was a span of 9 bases. This CDR3 has 13 amino acids. Looked up from germline, CDR1 is SGHRS and CDR2 is YFSETQ.

There are a few counts of this clonotype. V gene TRBV6-6 combines with J gene TRBJ1-5; the D gene is possibly TRBD1 (5 bases). CDR3 length equals 12 residues. Germline lookup yields CDR1 MNHNY and CDR2 SVGAGI (reference sequence). Between the trimmed V and J ends, which lost 6 bases and 9 bases, there was a span of 12 bases. The CDR3 sequence: CASSHDGGPQHF. CDR3 coding DNA: TGTGCCAGCAGCCATGACGGGGGGCCCCAGCATTTT.

This sequence joins TRBV9 and TRBJ2-1, with a possible D match to TRBD1 (5 bases). Deletions cut 1 base from V and 4 bases from J, with 9 bases between. Germline CDR1 reads SGDLS; CDR2 reads YYNGEE. The CDR3 runs 14 residues. The CDR3 sequence is CASSVHTGYNEQFF. The CDR3 coding sequence is TGTGCCAGCAGCGTACATACAGGATACAATGAGCAGTTCTTC. The whole variable domain, filled in from reference TRBV9 and TRBJ2-1, reads DSGVTQTPKHLITATGQRVTLRCSPRSGDLSVYWYQQSLDQGLQFLIQYYNGEERAKGNILERFSAQQFPDLHSELNLSSLELGDSALYFCASSVHTGYNEQFFGPGTRLTVL.

The chain is built from TRBV2 and TRBJ2-2; 7 nucleotides match TRBD1. The trim removed 8 bases at V and 3 bases at J, leaving 6 bases unmatched. CDR3 length: 14 residues. CDR1 is SNHLY, CDR2 FYNNEI, per germline. As DNA, the CDR3 is TGTGCCAGCGAGGGACAGAGATACACCGGGGAGCTGTTTTTT. Translating it yields CASEGQRYTGELFF. Full variable domain (remainder filled in from reference TRBV2 and TRBJ2-2): EPEVTQTPSHQVTQMGQEVILRCVPISNHLYFYWYRQILGQKVEFLVSFYNNEISEKSEIFDDQFSVERPDGSNFTLKIRSTKLEDSAMYFCASEGQRYTGELFFGEGSRLTVL.

This clonotype occurred a few times. The V call is TRBV6-5, the J call TRBJ2-5, with D tentatively TRBD2 (6 bases). Germline assignment: CDR1 MNHEY and CDR2 SVGAGI. V lost 5 bases and J lost 5, with 18 bases in between. The CDR3 covers 15 residues. In DNA, the CDR3 is TGTGCCAGCAGTCCCCGGGACGGGAGAGGTGAGACCCAGTACTTC. Translated: CASSPRDGRGETQYF.

This clonotype was observed many times. The rearrangement uses TRBV7-9 and TRBJ1-2; 10 nucleotides match TRBD1. Germline V gene data show CDR1 as SEHNR and CDR2 as FQNEAQ (reference sequence). V lost 6 bases, J lost 3 bases, and 4 bases stayed unmatched. CDR3 length: 14 amino acids. DNA of the CDR3: TGTGCCAGCAGTTCAGGGACAGGGGACTATGGCTACACCTTC. This sequence encodes CASSSGTGDYGYTF.

In its sample, this clonotype was seen many times. The chain employs TRBV29-1 and TRBJ2-3; 7 bases are shared with TRBD2. Trimming removed 6 bases from V and 6 bases from J; junction bases left unmatched: 12. This CDR3 spans 14 amino acids. The germline CDR1 and CDR2 sequences are SQVTM and ANQGSEA. The CDR3 protein is CSVNRRLASDTQYF. CDR3 coding DNA: TGCAGCGTCAATCGGAGACTAGCATCCGATACGCAGTATTTT.

The gene calls are TRBV7-2 and TRBJ2-3; D ambiguous. This CDR3 contains 14 residues. V lost 5 bases, J lost 5 bases, and 14 bases lay in between. The germline gives CDR1 SGHTA, CDR2 FQGNSA. CDR3 amino acids: CASSDRVQGDTQYF. CDR3 DNA: TGTGCCAGCAGCGACCGGGTCCAAGGAGATACGCAGTATTTT.

The V call is TRBV3-1, the J call TRBJ2-1, with D uncertain. Germline values: CDR1 LGHDT, CDR2 YNNKEL (reference sequence). Trimming removed 3 bases from V and 3 bases from J, with 6 bases in between. This CDR3 has 13 amino acids. In nucleotides, the CDR3 is TGTGCCAGCAGCCAGCCCTACTACAATGAGCAGTTCTTC. Residues: CASSQPYYNEQFF.

In its sample, this clonotype was seen a few times. The chain has TRBV5-5 and TRBJ2-2, with 12 bases identical to TRBD2. The CDR3 extends over 16 amino acids. The trim removed 3 bases at V and 4 bases at J, leaving 4 bases unmatched. CDR1 and CDR2 from the germline V gene are SGHKS and YYEKEE (reference sequence). As DNA, the CDR3 is TGTGCCAGCAGCTCTCGACTAGCGGGAGTCACCGGGGAGCTGTTTTTT. Residues: CASSSRLAGVTGELFF.

Judged by abundance, this clonotype is medium-sized. The chain uses TRBV7-6 and TRBJ2-1; 8 nucleotides line up with TRBD1. The CDR3 spans 15 residues. Looked up from germline, CDR1 is SGHVS and CDR2 is FNYEAQ. V lost 5 bases, J lost 0 bases, and 3 bases stayed unmatched. In nucleotides, the CDR3 is TGTGCCAGCAGCGTGGGACAGGTCTCCTACAATGAGCAGTTCTTC. As protein: CASSVGQVSYNEQFF. Supplemented by reference TRBV7-6 and TRBJ2-1, the full variable domain reads GAGVSQSPRYKVTKRGQDVALRCDPISGHVSLYWYRQALGQGPEFLTYFNYEAQQDKSGLPNDRFSAERPEGSISTLTIQRTEQRDSAMYRCASSVGQVSYNEQFFGPGTRLTVL.

The chain is built from TRBV12-3 or TRBV12-4 and TRBJ2-1; 7 bases align to TRBD2. This CDR3 region has 15 residues. The V segment lost 1 base and the J segment 2 bases; nucleotides outside the gene matches: 2. CDR3: CASSLDAGAYNEQFF. CDR3 nucleotide sequence: TGTGCCAGCAGTTTAGACGCGGGAGCCTACAATGAGCAGTTCTTC.

This clonotype was seen a handful of times. The chain links TRBV6-5 to TRBJ2-7, with TRBD2 matching over 7 bases. This CDR3 region has 14 residues. The V segment lost 0 bases and the J segment 2 bases; nucleotides outside the gene matches: 1. In germline, CDR1 is MNHEY, CDR2 SVGAGI. Here the CDR3 reads CASSYSAGAYEQYF. In nucleotides, the CDR3 is TGTGCCAGCAGTTACTCGGCGGGGGCCTACGAGCAGTACTTC.